These 3 T cell receptor beta chains share one sample of origin, sequenced in a study of beta chain features in type 1 diabetes. Study-wide results and caveats: TCRB CDR3s from Type 1 diabetes patients were moderately but significantly shorter in all four CD4+ subsets.

These receptors' targets are unknown. All of the isolated RNA was reverse transcribed, so expressed TCRB transcripts were sequenced. TCRdb's copy holds only in-frame clones and misses some; the assay was immunoSEQ multiplex PCR. The sample holds about 160,000 clones, around 7.9% seen once. The sequenced sample consisted of central memory CD4+ T cells from blood. All receptors come from a man younger than 30 with type 1 diabetes.

In this sample, this clone turned up a few times. The chain couples TRBV6-5 to TRBJ1-4; 9 bases are a match to TRBD1. The CDR3 sequence is 15 residues long. Trimming at V came to 2 bases and at J to 7 bases, leaving 5 bases not matched to a gene. CDR1 is MNHEY and CDR2 is SVGAGI in the germline V gene. CDR3 residues: CASSYTQGAGEKLFF. The CDR3 DNA sequence: TGTGCCAGCAGTTACACACAGGGGGCAGGTGAAAAACTGTTTTTT.

The V call is TRBV30, the J call TRBJ2-2; 8 bases align to TRBD2. V was pared by 3 bases and J by 6 bases, with 12 bases of the junction left unmatched. Germline assignment: CDR1 GTSNPN and CDR2 SVGIG (reference sequence). CDR3 size: 16 residues. The CDR3 loop is CAWRSLPGLGAGELFF. For the CDR3, the DNA is TGTGCCTGGAGATCACTACCGGGACTAGGGGCCGGGGAGCTGTTTTTT. The complete variable domain, with remaining parts taken from reference TRBV30 and TRBJ2-2, reads SQTIHQWPATLVQPVGSPLSLECTVEGTSNPNLYWYRQAAGRGLQLLFYSVGIGQISSEVPQNLSASRPQDRQFILSSKKLLLSDSGFYLCAWRSLPGLGAGELFFGEGSRLTVL.

V usage is TRBV4-1 and J usage is TRBJ2-7; the D is unclear. Trimming left V 4 bases short and J 5 bases short, with 18 bases between. The CDR3 totals 15 residues. Germline-derived CDR1 and CDR2 are MGHRA and YSYEKL. Here the CDR3 reads CASSPSRVLEDEQYF. For the CDR3, the DNA is TGCGCCAGCAGCCCGAGCCGGGTCCTAGAGGACGAGCAGTACTTC.